Listed here is a single T cell receptor beta chain. Clones were read by immunoSEQ multiplex PCR, and TCRdb kept only the in-frame ones, dropping some. The table lists approximately 52,000 clones, 90% to 95% of them singletons, with 3% to 5% in the top ten. V lost 2 bases and J 0 bases, leaving 11 bases between the germline ends. The CDR3 has 15 amino acids. In germline, CDR1 is LGHNA, CDR2 YSLEER. This record comes from a study of technical replicates of blood from several donors. This clonotype originated in a human donor in good health. Some clones in this sample may be carry-over from other donors' samples. What was sequenced was PBMCs. This sequence joins TRBV4-3 and TRBJ2-7; D is perhaps TRBD1 (6 bases). For the CDR3, the DNA is TGCGCCAGCAGCCAAACCACAGGGAGCTCCTACGAGCAGTACTTC. The encoded protein is CASSQTTGSSYEQYF.